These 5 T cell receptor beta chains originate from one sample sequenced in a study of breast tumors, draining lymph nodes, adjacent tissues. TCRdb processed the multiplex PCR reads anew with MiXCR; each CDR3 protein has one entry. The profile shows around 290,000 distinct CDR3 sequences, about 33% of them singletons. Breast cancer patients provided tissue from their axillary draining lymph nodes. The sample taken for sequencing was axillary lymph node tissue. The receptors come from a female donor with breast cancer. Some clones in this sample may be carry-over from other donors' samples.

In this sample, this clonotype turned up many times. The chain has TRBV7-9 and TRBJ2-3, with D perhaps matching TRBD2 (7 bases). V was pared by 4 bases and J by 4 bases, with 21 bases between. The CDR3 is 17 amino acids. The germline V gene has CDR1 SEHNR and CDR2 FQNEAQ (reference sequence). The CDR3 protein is CASSSEWGGWVADTQYF. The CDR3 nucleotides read TGTGCCAGCAGCTCCGAGTGGGGGGGCTGGGTCGCAGATACGCAGTATTTT.

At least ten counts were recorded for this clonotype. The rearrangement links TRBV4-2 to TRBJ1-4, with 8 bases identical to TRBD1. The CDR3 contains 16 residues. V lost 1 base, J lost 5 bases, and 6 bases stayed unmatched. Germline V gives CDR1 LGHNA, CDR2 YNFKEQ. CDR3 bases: TGTGCCAGCAGCCAAGCCCTGGGACAGGAGAATGAAAAACTGTTTTTT. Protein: CASSQALGQENEKLFF.

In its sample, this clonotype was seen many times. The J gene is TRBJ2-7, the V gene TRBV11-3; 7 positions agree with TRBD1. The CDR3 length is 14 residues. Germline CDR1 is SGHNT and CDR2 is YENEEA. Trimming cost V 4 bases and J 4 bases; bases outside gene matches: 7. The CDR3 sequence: CASSSDQGEYEQYF. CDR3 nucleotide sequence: TGTGCCAGCAGCTCTGACCAGGGGGAGTACGAGCAGTACTTC.

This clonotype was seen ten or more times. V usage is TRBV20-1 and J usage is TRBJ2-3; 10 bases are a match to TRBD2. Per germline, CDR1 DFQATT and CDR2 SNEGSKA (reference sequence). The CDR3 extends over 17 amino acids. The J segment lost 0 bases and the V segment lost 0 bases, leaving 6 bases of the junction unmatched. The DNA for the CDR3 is TGCAGTGCTAGAGATCCACTAGCGGGAATTAGCACAGATACGCAGTATTTT. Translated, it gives CSARDPLAGISTDTQYF.

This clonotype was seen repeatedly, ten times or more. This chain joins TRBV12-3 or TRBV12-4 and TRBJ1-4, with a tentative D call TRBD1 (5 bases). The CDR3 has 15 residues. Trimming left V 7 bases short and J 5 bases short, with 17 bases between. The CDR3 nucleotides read TGTGCCAGCACCGTAGACCGGGACCTCAATGAAAAACTGTTTTTT. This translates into CASTVDRDLNEKLFF.